Here is one TCR beta chain with its context. The antigen is unknown. Produced via immunoSEQ multiplex PCR; TCRdb's table is partial and in-frame only. The sample has approximately 30,000 clones, around 90% seen once; the top ten hold 0.6% to 0.75%. CDR1 and CDR2 (germline): SGHRS, YFSETQ. This CDR3 has 14 amino acids. Trimming took off 0 bases at V and 7 bases at J, with 11 bases between the two ends. The data are from a study of stem cell transplantation in POMP-related autoinflammatory disease. Study-wide results and caveats: Fewer unique TRB V-J gene pairings were identified in patients with PRAID. Across all analyzed T-cell subsets, patients with PRAID tended toward reduced diversity and increased clonality.

This chain connects TRBV5-1 to TRBJ2-1; no reliable D call. This specimen was CD4+ T cells from PBMCs, taken before stem cell transplantation. This sequence originates from a human donor with POMP-related autoinflammation and immune dysregulation (PRAID). The CDR3 coding sequence is TGCGCCAGCAGCTTGGGAAGCGTCGTTAATGAGCAGTTCTTC. The encoded protein is CASSLGSVVNEQFF.